These 22 T cell receptor beta chains were sequenced from one sample in a study of breast tumors, draining lymph nodes, adjacent tissues. TCRdb fed the multiplex PCR reads into MiXCR, producing one record per CDR3 protein. The sample lists approximately 90,000 distinct CDR3 sequences, 25% to 35% occurring once. Axillary draining lymph nodes of breast cancer patients supplied the node samples. The sequenced sample consisted of axillary lymph node tissue. These TCRs come from a female donor with breast cancer. Some clones in this sample may be carry-over from other donors' samples.

The chain uses TRBV29-1 and TRBJ2-7, with 7 bases that match TRBD1. CDR3 length equals 12 residues. Germline CDR1 SQVTM, CDR2 ANQGSEA. V gave up 8 bases and J gave up 5 bases; unmatched junction bases: 9. CDR3 in amino acids: CSSPNQGDEQYF. The CDR3 DNA reads TGCAGCTCACCAAATCAGGGGGACGAGCAGTACTTC.

This clonotype was counted ten times or more. This chain uses TRBV18 with TRBJ1-5, with D unresolved. This CDR3 spans 13 amino acids. CDR1 is KGHSH, CDR2 LQKENI, per germline. V was cut by 2 bases and J by 4 bases, with 6 bases left in between. This CDR3 is CASSPSLNQPQHF. In nucleotides, the CDR3 is TGTGCCAGCTCACCAAGCCTTAATCAGCCCCAGCATTTT.

Concerning this clonotype: A single base separates this from a much larger clone, so it may be a read error. The chain recombines TRBV7-3 with TRBJ2-5, with D possibly matching TRBD2 (6 bases). Germline assignment: CDR1 SGHTA and CDR2 FQGTGA. The CDR3 has 15 residues. The CDR3 spells CASSLMGAGEETQHF. CDR3 sequence (DNA): TGTGCCAGCAGCTTAATGGGAGCGGGCGAAGAGACCCAGCACTTC.

This clonotype was recorded many times. The chain uses TRBV18 and TRBJ2-5; the D is unclear. The CDR3 has 13 residues. The germline V gene encodes CDR1 KGHSH and CDR2 LQKENI. Trimming removed 1 base from V and 5 bases from J, with 8 bases in between. Here the CDR3 reads CASSPLTMETQYF. The CDR3 DNA follows: TGTGCCAGCTCACCACTGACGATGGAGACCCAGTACTTC.

Notes on this clonotype: Here the CDR3 omits its conserved ending phenylalanine or tryptophan, so a read error is the likely source. The chain employs TRBV5-6 and TRBJ1-3; 10 bases align to TRBD1. Germline V lookup: CDR1 SGHDT, CDR2 YYEEEE. J was trimmed by 8 bases and V by 3 bases; bases with no gene match: 8. This CDR3 is built from 15 residues. Written as DNA, the CDR3 is TGTGCCAGCAGCTCCGTCGGGACAGGGGCGGACACCATATATCTT. As protein: CASSSVGTGADTIYL.

At least ten counts were recorded for this clonotype. V is TRBV30 and J is TRBJ2-1; 7 nucleotides agree with TRBD2. In germline, CDR1 is GTSNPN, CDR2 SVGIG (reference sequence). This CDR3 region has 13 residues. The ends lost 3 bases at V and 7 bases at J; junction bases unmatched: 6. CDR3 nucleotides: TGTGCCTGGAGCGGGGGGATTGGTAATGAGCAGTTCTTC. Amino acid sequence: CAWSGGIGNEQFF. Full variable domain (remainder filled in from reference TRBV30 and TRBJ2-1): SQTIHQWPATLVQPVGSPLSLECTVEGTSNPNLYWYRQAAGRGLQLLFYSVGIGQISSEVPQNLSASRPQDRQFILSSKKLLLSDSGFYLCAWSGGIGNEQFFGPGTRLTVL.

The chain carries TRBV7-2 and TRBJ2-3, with 8 bases fitting TRBD2. This CDR3 contains 13 residues. V was pared by 3 bases and J by 11 bases, with 7 bases of the junction left unmatched. CDR1 and CDR2 (germline): SGHTA, FQGNSA. DNA of the CDR3: TGTGCCAGCAGCTTGGGGACTAGAAATGAGCAGTATTTT. Protein: CASSLGTRNEQYF.

This clonotype was observed a handful of times. A much larger clone differs by one base, so this may be a read error. A read error is likely, as this CDR3 ends without the conserved phenylalanine or tryptophan. The chain joins TRBV7-2 to TRBJ2-4, with D perhaps matching TRBD1 (5 bases). CDR3 length: 14 amino acids. V gave up 5 bases and J gave up 6 bases, with 14 bases separating them. Germline V lookup: CDR1 SGHTA, CDR2 FQGNSA. CDR3 DNA sequence: TGTGCCAGCAGCACCCCGGCCCAGGGAAACATTCAGTACCTC. This gives the protein CASSTPAQGNIQYL.

This clonotype has at least ten counts. The chain recombines TRBV27 with TRBJ2-1; perhaps D is TRBD1 or TRBD2 (6 bases each). The CDR3 contains 16 residues. Germline CDR1 MNHEY, CDR2 SMNVEV (reference sequence). The V end lost 7 bases, the J end lost 3 bases, and 19 bases lay between the germline ends. The CDR3 loop reads CASTPTRGQGYNEQFF. The CDR3 DNA sequence: TGTGCCAGCACCCCAACCCGGGGGCAGGGCTACAATGAGCAGTTCTTC.

There are many counts of this clonotype. The V gene is TRBV10-2, the J gene TRBJ1-5, with D hard to call. V was shortened by 0 bases and J by 5 bases, with 8 bases between the two germline ends. The CDR3 is 14 amino acids. The germline V gene has CDR1 WSHSY and CDR2 SAAADI. CDR3 loop: CASSESNSHQPQHF. In DNA form, the CDR3 reads TGCGCCAGCAGTGAGTCGAACAGTCATCAGCCCCAGCATTTT.

This clonotype was detected many times. This chain connects TRBV19 to TRBJ2-7; no clear D. Per germline, CDR1 LNHDA and CDR2 SQIVND (reference sequence). The CDR3 totals 12 residues. Trimming shortened V by 4 bases and J by 6 bases, and 10 bases separated the two germline ends. The chain's CDR3 is CASSTRRSEQYF. CDR3 nucleotide sequence: TGTGCCAGTAGTACCAGGCGTTCCGAGCAGTACTTC.

The table lists this clonotype with many counts. The chain has TRBV27 and TRBJ2-2; 7 bases map to TRBD1. J was trimmed by 2 bases and V by 5 bases; bases with no gene match: 14. From germline, CDR1 is MNHEY and CDR2 SMNVEV (reference sequence). CDR3 length: 18 amino acids. The CDR3 DNA reads as TGTGCCAGCAGTGGATTCGGGGACAGCAGAGGAAACACCGGGGAGCTGTTTTTT. It codes for CASSGFGDSRGNTGELFF.

This sequence joins TRBV3-1 and TRBJ2-6; 8 positions agree with TRBD1. V was pared by 1 base and J by 3 bases, with 5 bases of the junction left unmatched. This CDR3 region has 17 residues. The germline CDR1 and CDR2 sequences are LGHDT and YNNKEL (reference sequence). CDR3: CASSQGTGRFGANVLTF. Written as DNA, the CDR3 is TGTGCCAGCAGCCAAGGGACAGGGAGGTTTGGGGCCAACGTCCTGACTTTC.

This clonotype was seen repeatedly, ten times or more. This sequence joins TRBV11-2 and TRBJ2-5; 11 bases fit TRBD2. The germline V gene has CDR1 SGHAT and CDR2 FQNNGV. V lost 1 base, J lost 5 bases, and 9 bases stayed unmatched. The CDR3 sequence is 17 residues long. CDR3 amino acids: CASSLVKLAGGVETQYF. CDR3 sequence (DNA): TGTGCCAGCAGCTTAGTAAAGCTAGCGGGAGGTGTTGAGACCCAGTACTTC.

The genes are TRBV5-1 and TRBJ2-7, with D perhaps matching TRBD1 or TRBD2 (5 bases each). Trimming left V 0 bases short and J 2 bases short, with 9 bases between. The CDR3 contains 14 residues. Germline values: CDR1 SGHRS, CDR2 YFSETQ. The CDR3 reads CASSLGGAPYEQYF. The CDR3 nucleotides read TGCGCCAGCAGCTTGGGAGGGGCCCCCTACGAGCAGTACTTC.

On this clonotype itself: A much larger clone sits a single nucleotide away, making a read error possible. The chain carries TRBV27 and TRBJ2-1; D might be TRBD2 (6 bases). CDR1 and CDR2 (germline): MNHEY, SMNVEV (reference sequence). The CDR3 length is 14 residues. The V end was cut by 5 bases, the J end by 10 bases, with 18 bases between. DNA for the CDR3: TGTGCCAGCAGTGAGGGGCCAGCGGGTGCAGAGCAGTTCTTC. Amino acid sequence: CASSEGPAGAEQFF.

This clonotype has ten or more counts. This chain links TRBV24-1 with TRBJ2-7; 11 nucleotides line up with TRBD1. V gave up 5 bases and J gave up 6 bases; unmatched junction bases: 5. The CDR3 consists of 14 residues. Germline CDR1 reads KGHDR; CDR2 reads SFDVKD. The CDR3 sequence is CATSAGTGGVEQYF. In nucleotides, the CDR3 is TGTGCCACCAGTGCCGGGACAGGGGGAGTCGAGCAGTACTTC.

This clonotype was observed at least ten times. CDR3 nucleotide sequence: TGTGCCAGCAGCCCTCAACGCGGGACCGGGGAGCTGTTTTTT. Translation gives CASSPQRGTGELFF. The chain recombines TRBV14 with TRBJ2-2; weak D call: TRBD2 (5 bases). Trimming cost V 4 bases and J 5 bases, with 11 bases left between them. This CDR3 contains 14 residues. Germline V lookup: CDR1 SGHDN, CDR2 FVKESK.

This chain joins TRBV6-2 or TRBV6-3 and TRBJ1-1; no firm D call. This CDR3 spans 14 amino acids. Germline V gene lookup returns CDR1 MNHEY and CDR2 SVGEGT. Trimming removed 8 bases from V and 0 bases from J, with 13 bases in between. CDR3 loop: CASPQDTLNTEAFF. DNA of the CDR3: TGTGCCAGCCCACAAGACACGTTGAACACTGAAGCTTTCTTT.

This clonotype was seen many times. V gene TRBV2 combines with J gene TRBJ2-1; the D gene could be TRBD1 or TRBD2 (5 bases each). This CDR3 comprises 14 residues. Germline assignment: CDR1 SNHLY and CDR2 FYNNEI. V was trimmed by 6 bases and J by 8 bases, leaving 17 bases between them. The CDR3 sequence is CASRLAPLGDEQFF. DNA of the CDR3: TGTGCCAGCAGGCTAGCCCCTCTGGGGGATGAGCAGTTCTTC.

This clonotype was seen ten or more times. The gene calls are TRBV5-1 and TRBJ1-2, with a weak D call TRBD1 (6 bases). Germline lookup yields CDR1 SGHRS and CDR2 YFSETQ. Trimming removed 4 bases from V and 0 bases from J, with 13 bases in between. The CDR3 runs to 15 residues. The CDR3 loop is CASSPDRNTNYGYTF. The CDR3 DNA is TGCGCCAGCAGCCCAGACAGGAATACTAACTATGGCTACACCTTC.

This clonotype was observed many times. CDR3 protein: CASSQGVQVETQYF. In DNA, the CDR3 is TGCGCCAGCAGCCAAGGTGTACAGGTAGAGACCCAGTACTTC. The chain uses TRBV4-1 and TRBJ2-5; D might be TRBD1 (5 bases). The V and J ends lost 1 base and 4 bases respectively, with 10 bases between them. The germline gives CDR1 MGHRA, CDR2 YSYEKL. This CDR3 comprises 14 residues.